A selection of T cell receptor beta chains follows, all from one sample in a study of CXCR3-negative and CXCR3-positive naive CD8 T cells. TCRdb derives one entry per CDR3 protein from the 5' RACE reads, leaving out DNA. The listing records about 90,000 distinct CDR3 sequences. What was sequenced was naive CXCR3- CD8+ T cells from blood. All receptors derive from a human donor in good health. Some clones in this sample may be carry-over from other donors' samples. Each CDR3 is given with its conserved first and last residue.

TRBV5-1	TRBJ2-3	CASSFGDFPPVSSTDTQYF
TRBV7-3	TRBJ2-1	CASSLTEGGSAFF
TRBV20-1	TRBJ2-5	CSASGQGNWETQYF
TRBV5-6	TRBJ2-1	CASSLEATSGSSSYNEQFF
TRBV6-6	TRBJ2-7	CASSTSLESYEQYF
TRBV20-1	TRBJ1-3	CSARDRTGESGNTIYF
TRBV20-1	TRBJ2-7	CSASPDRADLWGYEQYF
TRBV11-3	TRBJ2-7	CASSSPRGTESPTYEQYF
TRBV12-3/TRBV12-4	TRBJ1-2	CASSYPRTGRGGYTF
TRBV12-3/TRBV12-4	TRBJ1-1	CASSPLRATNTEAFF
TRBV7-9	TRBJ2-7	CASSHQGSDEQYF
TRBV4-1	TRBJ1-4	CASSQVLPPSENEKLFF
TRBV18	TRBJ1-5	CASSPPAGQPQHF
TRBV7-9	TRBJ2-3	CASSLVEISFTDTPYF
TRBV5-1	TRBJ1-1	CASSLGSGQNTEAFF
TRBV20-1	TRBJ2-2	CSARDTLAGEVNTGELFF
TRBV30	TRBJ2-7	CAWSSKVGGSGEQYF
TRBV5-1	TRBJ2-3	CASSRGTSGGAPDTQYF
TRBV27	TRBJ2-3	CASSRTGSTDTQYF
TRBV5-1	TRBJ2-7	CASSGDSNYEQYF
TRBV29-1	TRBJ2-1	CSVEGAGAGLNEQFF
TRBV19	TRBJ2-1	CASSHQGSGSEQFF
TRBV3-1	TRBJ2-5	CASSPGQGAQETQYF
TRBV29-1	TRBJ2-3	CSVEGQVSTDTQYF
TRBV20-1	TRBJ2-3	CSASWDFSTDTQYF
TRBV29-1	TRBJ2-5	CSGTGNSETQYF
TRBV29-1	TRBJ2-3	CSVSAWAGGRDTQYF
TRBV7-2	TRBJ2-5	CASSLRGPMALQETQYF
TRBV12-3/TRBV12-4	TRBJ1-2	CASSLLPGSGYTF
TRBV6-5	TRBJ1-6	CASRENGQTSSYNSPLHF
TRBV7-7	TRBJ2-1	CASSLAGWVPYNEQFF
TRBV29-1	TRBJ1-1	CSVGGTGEAFF
TRBV6-2/TRBV6-3	TRBJ2-7	CASSPRGTDLFGGYF
TRBV28	TRBJ2-3	CASSSPGASQYF
TRBV29-1	TRBJ2-7	CSVEDPAGESYEQYF
TRBV11-2	TRBJ1-1	CASSLGWRGTGGSAFF
TRBV28	TRBJ2-1	CASSSPPDQPYNEQFF
TRBV7-9	TRBJ1-5	CASSAPGTDNQPQHF
TRBV2	TRBJ1-5	CASSTGVRQPQHF
TRBV28	TRBJ2-2	CASSLWTGRGELFF
TRBV9	TRBJ1-2	CASSVANRNYGYTF
TRBV4-2	TRBJ1-2	CASSTLTGADYGYTF
TRBV6-2/TRBV6-3	TRBJ2-5	CASSKDVGRETQYF
TRBV7-6	TRBJ2-3	CASSLGLAGVIDTQYF
TRBV29-1	TRBJ2-7	CSVHLAEESYEQYF
TRBV28	TRBJ2-7	CASSLNPAVPSYEQYF
TRBV7-3	TRBJ2-1	CASSSPGLAGYNEQFF
TRBV29-1	TRBJ2-5	CSVIAGQGETQYF
TRBV7-9	TRBJ2-3	CASSYSTGAITDTQYF
TRBV29-1	TRBJ1-2	CSEPPGVNYGYTF
TRBV11-2	TRBJ2-7	CATSPPQWGAREQYF